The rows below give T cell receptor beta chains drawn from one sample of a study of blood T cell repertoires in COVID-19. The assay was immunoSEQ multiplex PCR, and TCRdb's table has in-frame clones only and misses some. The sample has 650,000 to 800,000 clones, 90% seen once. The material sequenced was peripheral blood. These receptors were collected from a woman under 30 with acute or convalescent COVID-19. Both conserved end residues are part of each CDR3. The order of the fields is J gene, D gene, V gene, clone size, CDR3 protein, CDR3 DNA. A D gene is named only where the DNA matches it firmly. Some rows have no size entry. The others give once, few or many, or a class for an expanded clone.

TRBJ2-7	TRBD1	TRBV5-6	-	CASSLRDSSYEQYF	TGTGCCAGCAGCTTACGGGACAGCTCCTACGAGCAGTACTTC
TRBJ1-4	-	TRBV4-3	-	CASSQDGAGQGEKLFF	TGCGCCAGCAGCCAAGATGGGGCAGGGCAGGGTGAAAAACTGTTTTTT
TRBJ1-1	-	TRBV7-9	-	CASILHRWEGTEAFF	TGTGCCAGCATCCTCCACAGATGGGAGGGCACTGAAGCTTTCTTT
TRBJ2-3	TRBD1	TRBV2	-	CASSGGQATDTQYF	TGTGCCAGCAGTGGGGGACAGGCCACAGATACGCAGTATTTT
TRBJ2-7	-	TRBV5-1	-	CASSLTSAGSSYEQYF	TGCGCCAGCAGCTTGACTTCGGCAGGCAGCTCCTACGAGCAGTACTTC
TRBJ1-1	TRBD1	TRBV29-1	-	CSVEQPRQGARVFF	TGCAGCGTTGAACAACCCCGACAGGGGGCGAGGGTTTTCTTT
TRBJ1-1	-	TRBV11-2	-	CASGNQWSTEAFF	TGTGCCAGCGGAAACCAATGGAGCACTGAAGCTTTCTTT
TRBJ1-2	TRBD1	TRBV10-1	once	CASSPPTQGRNGYTF	TGCGCCAGCAGCCCCCCAACACAGGGGAGGAATGGCTACACCTTC
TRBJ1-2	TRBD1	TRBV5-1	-	CASRDRVEDYGYTF	TGCGCCAGCAGGGACAGGGTGGAGGACTATGGCTACACCTTC
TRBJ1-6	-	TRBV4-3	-	CASSQDAVANSPLHF	TGCGCCAGCAGCCAAGATGCCGTGGCAAATTCACCCCTCCACTTT
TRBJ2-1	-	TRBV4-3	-	CASSQDYQRRNEQFF	TGCGCCAGCAGCCAGGACTACCAAAGGAGAAATGAGCAGTTCTTC
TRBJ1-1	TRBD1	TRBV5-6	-	CATTSEGQGRAEAFF	TGTGCCACTACGAGTGAGGGACAGGGGAGAGCTGAAGCTTTCTTT
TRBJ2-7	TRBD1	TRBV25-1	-	CASEGGQVADYEQYF	TGTGCCAGTGAAGGAGGACAGGTGGCGGACTACGAGCAGTACTTC
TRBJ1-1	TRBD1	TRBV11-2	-	CASSARDRVGNTEAFF	TGTGCCAGCAGCGCCCGGGACAGGGTTGGGAACACTGAAGCTTTCTTT
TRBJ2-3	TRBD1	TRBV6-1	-	CASSEGTGVTDTQYF	TGTGCCAGCAGTGAGGGGACAGGGGTCACAGATACGCAGTATTTT
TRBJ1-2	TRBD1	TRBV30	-	CAWSPRDRVPGYTF	TGTGCCTGGAGTCCACGGGACAGGGTGCCGGGCTACACCTTC
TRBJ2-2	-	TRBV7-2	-	CASSLFDSSGELFF	TGTGCCAGCAGCTTATTCGACAGTTCCGGGGAGCTGTTTTTT
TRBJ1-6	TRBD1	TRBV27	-	CASSLKLPRDRKGSPLHF	TGTGCCAGCAGTTTAAAACTCCCAAGGGACAGGAAGGGATCACCCCTCCACTTT
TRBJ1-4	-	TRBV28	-	CASSPRGGTNEKLFF	TGTGCCAGCAGTCCTCGGGGGGGGACTAATGAAAAACTGTTTTTT
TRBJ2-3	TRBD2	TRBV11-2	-	CASSLFPPMTSGDTDTQYF	TGTGCCAGCAGCTTATTCCCTCCCATGACTAGCGGGGACACAGATACGCAGTATTTT
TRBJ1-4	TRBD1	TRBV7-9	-	CASSLDRTNEKLFF	TGTGCCAGCAGCTTGGACAGGACTAATGAAAAACTGTTTTTT
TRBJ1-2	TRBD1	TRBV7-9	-	CASSLEGTGTGYGYTF	TGTGCCAGCAGCTTAGAGGGGACGGGGACAGGGTATGGCTACACCTTC
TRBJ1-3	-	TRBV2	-	CASSSTRGQISGNTIYF	TGTGCCAGCTCTTCGACCCGGGGACAAATCTCTGGAAACACCATATATTTT
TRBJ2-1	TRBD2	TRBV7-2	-	CASSLLAGTSYNEQFF	TGTGCCAGCAGCTTACTAGCGGGGACGTCCTACAATGAGCAGTTCTTC
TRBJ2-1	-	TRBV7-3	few	CASSLTGLLNEQFF	TGTGCCAGCAGCTTAACCGGACTGCTCAATGAGCAGTTCTTC
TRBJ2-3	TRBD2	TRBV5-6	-	CASSFRTSGGSGTDTQYF	TGTGCCAGCAGCTTTCGGACTAGCGGGGGGTCGGGCACAGATACGCAGTATTTT
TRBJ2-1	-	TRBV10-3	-	CAISDRSGYNEQFF	TGTGCCATCAGTGATCGGTCGGGGTACAATGAGCAGTTCTTC
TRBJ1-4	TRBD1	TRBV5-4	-	CASSLKGQGELFF	TGTGCCAGCAGCTTAAAAGGACAGGGGGAACTGTTTTTT
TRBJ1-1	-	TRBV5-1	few	CASSLGEGSAFF	TGCGCCAGCAGCTTGGGGGAGGGCTCAGCTTTCTTT
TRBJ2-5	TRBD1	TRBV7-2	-	CASSYTGVETQYF	TGTGCCAGCAGCTATACAGGGGTAGAGACCCAGTACTTC
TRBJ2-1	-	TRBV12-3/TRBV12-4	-	CASSLEQINEQFF	TGTGCCAGCAGTTTAGAACAGATCAATGAGCAGTTCTTC
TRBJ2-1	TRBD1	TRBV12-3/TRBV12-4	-	CASSQRTGNEQFF	TGTGCCAGCAGTCAAAGGACAGGCAATGAGCAGTTCTTC
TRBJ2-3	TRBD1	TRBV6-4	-	CASSETGGSSDTQYF	TGTGCCAGCAGCGAGACAGGGGGTAGTTCAGATACGCAGTATTTT
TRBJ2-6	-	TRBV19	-	CASSIEEGSGANVLTF	TGTGCCAGTAGTATAGAGGAGGGCTCTGGGGCCAACGTCCTGACTTTC
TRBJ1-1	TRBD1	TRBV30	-	CAWSDVGQGSTEAFF	TGTGCCTGGAGTGACGTCGGACAGGGGAGCACTGAAGCTTTCTTT
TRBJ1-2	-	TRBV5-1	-	CASSSSTSNYGYTF	TGCGCCAGCAGCTCCTCGACATCTAACTATGGCTACACCTTC
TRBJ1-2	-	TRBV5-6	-	CASSFGGWGYTF	TGTGCCAGCAGCTTCGGCGGATGGGGCTACACCTTC
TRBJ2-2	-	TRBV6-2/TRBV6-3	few	CASSYQQTVTGELFF	TGTGCCAGCAGTTATCAACAGACCGTCACCGGGGAGCTGTTTTTT
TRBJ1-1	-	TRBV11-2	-	CASSLGRVVNTEAFF	TGTGCCAGCAGCTTAGGGCGGGTGGTGAACACTGAAGCTTTCTTT
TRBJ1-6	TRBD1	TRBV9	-	CASSVEPGGNNSPLHF	TGTGCCAGCAGCGTAGAGCCAGGGGGGAATAATTCACCCCTCCACTTT
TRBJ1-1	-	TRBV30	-	CAWSVERGKVDAEAFF	TGTGCCTGGAGTGTAGAAAGGGGTAAGGTCGACGCTGAAGCTTTCTTT
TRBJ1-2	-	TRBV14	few	CASSQDINYGYTF	TGTGCCAGCAGCCAAGACATCAACTATGGCTACACCTTC
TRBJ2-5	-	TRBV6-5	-	CASTQEQETQYF	TGTGCCAGCACGCAGGAACAAGAGACCCAGTACTTC
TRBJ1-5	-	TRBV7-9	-	CASSPDSGGNQPQHF	TGTGCCAGCAGCCCGGACTCGGGAGGCAATCAGCCCCAGCATTTT
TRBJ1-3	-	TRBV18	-	CASSHGRGRGGNTIYF	TGTGCCAGCTCACACGGCAGGGGTCGAGGTGGAAACACCATATATTTT
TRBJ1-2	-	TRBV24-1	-	CATSDGGGYTF	TGTGCCACCAGTGACGGCGGTGGCTACACCTTC
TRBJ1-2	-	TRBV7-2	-	CASSPGGRGFWGYTF	TGTGCCAGCAGCCCCGGGGGGAGGGGCTTTTGGGGCTACACCTTC
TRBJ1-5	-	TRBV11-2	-	CASSTADQPQHF	TGTGCCAGCAGCACAGCAGATCAGCCCCAGCATTTT
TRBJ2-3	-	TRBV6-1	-	CASSEASRSGTQYF	TGTGCCAGCAGTGAAGCGAGTCGGTCCGGTACGCAGTATTTT
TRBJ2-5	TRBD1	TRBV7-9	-	CASSFHRGPFVETQYF	TGTGCCAGCAGCTTCCACAGGGGTCCCTTTGTGGAGACCCAGTACTTC
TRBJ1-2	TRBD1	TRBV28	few	CASRDTGDYGYTF	TGTGCCAGCAGAGATACAGGGGACTATGGCTACACCTTC
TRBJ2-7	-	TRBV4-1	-	CASSQAPAYYEQYF	TGCGCCAGCAGCCAAGCCCCCGCCTACTACGAGCAGTACTTC
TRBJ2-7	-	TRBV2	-	CASEQGLSSYEQYF	TGTGCCAGCGAGCAGGGCCTTAGCTCCTACGAGCAGTACTTC
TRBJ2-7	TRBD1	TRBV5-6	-	CASSLAQGNYEQYF	TGTGCCAGCAGCTTGGCACAGGGGAACTACGAGCAGTACTTC
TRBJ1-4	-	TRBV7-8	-	CAGASGISEKLFF	TGTGCCGGTGCCTCAGGGATTAGTGAAAAACTGTTTTTT
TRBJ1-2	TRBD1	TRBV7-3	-	CASSPDPVGQGNYGYTF	TGTGCCAGCAGCCCCGATCCCGTGGGACAGGGCAACTATGGCTACACCTTC
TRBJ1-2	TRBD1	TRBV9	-	CASSAPVTGDYGYTF	TGTGCCAGCAGCGCCCCAGTGACAGGGGACTATGGCTACACCTTC